A single sample gave rise to the 2 T cell receptor beta chains below, sequenced in a study of T cell responses to AZD1222 COVID-19 vaccine. Libraries were prepared by immunoSEQ multiplex PCR; TCRdb keeps only in-frame clonotypes and omits some of them. The sample holds 170,000 or so clones, around 92% seen once. This specimen consisted of peripheral blood, obtained on day 0 of AZD1222 vaccination. The receptors stem from an adult in good health.

This clone was observed a single time. The chain combines TRBV30 with TRBJ2-2; maybe TRBD1 (6 bases). The CDR3 has 13 residues. CDR1 GTSNPN and CDR2 SVGIG come from the germline V gene (reference sequence). The germline V and J ends were trimmed by 2 bases and 4 bases, with 8 bases remaining between them. The CDR3 loop reads CAWSRGFTGELFF. The CDR3 DNA sequence: TGTGCCTGGAGTAGGGGGTTCACCGGGGAGCTGTTTTTT.

The chain links TRBV27 to TRBJ2-7; possibly TRBD1 for D (7 bases). Between the trimmed V and J ends, which lost 3 bases and 6 bases, there was a span of 18 bases. The CDR3 totals 15 residues. Germline loops: CDR1 MNHEY, CDR2 SMNVEV (reference sequence). The CDR3 spells CASSFEQGGRGEQYF. The CDR3 DNA follows: TGTGCCAGCAGTTTTGAGCAGGGGGGCCGGGGCGAGCAGTACTTC.